Reported below is one T cell receptor (beta chain). Its antigen is unknown. These data belong to a study of T cell responses to AZD1222 COVID-19 vaccine. Study-wide findings and caveats: A reported finding is that nearly half of spike-specific TCRs target unmutated variant regions. Donors skewed white British and female; clonal diversity was possibly underestimated. Repertoire collection took place solely once the T cell response had peaked.

This table comes from immunoSEQ multiplex PCR, and its TCRdb copy is limited to in-frame clones, with some not included. The profile shows 150,000 to 200,000 clones, 85% to 95% of them singletons. Germline assignment: CDR1 MNHEY and CDR2 SMNVEV (reference sequence). The CDR3 is 12 amino acids. V was shortened by 5 bases and J by 6 bases, with 7 bases between the two germline ends. Sequences were derived from peripheral blood, sampled on day 0 of AZD1222 vaccination. This receptor was taken from an adult in good health. J is TRBJ2-2 and V is TRBV27, with D possibly being TRBD1 (5 bases). Here the CDR3 DNA reads TGTGCCAGCAGTCTACAGGCCGGGGAGCTGTTTTTT. As protein: CASSLQAGELFF.